The clone carrying this T cell receptor (beta chain) was seen only once. This entry is derived from a study of blood T cell repertoires in COVID-19. Study summary: Samples came from the United States, Italy and Spain, spanning acute and convalescent COVID-19.

V dropped 7 bases and J dropped 2 bases, with 14 bases sitting between them. Germline CDR1 is GTSNPN and CDR2 is SVGIG (reference sequence). This CDR3 is 13 amino acids long. Here immunoSEQ multiplex PCR was the method, and the copy in TCRdb shows in-frame clones only, minus some. The sample has 150,000 or so clones, approximately 85% seen once. The source of this sequence is a man aged 55 to 70 with COVID-19, enrolled during active disease. Sequencing was performed on peripheral blood. The rearrangement joins TRBV30 to TRBJ1-1; TRBD1 might be the D (5 bases). Here the CDR3 DNA reads TGTGCCTCCAAAGACAGTCCAAACACTGAAGCTTTCTTT. Translation gives CASKDSPNTEAFF.